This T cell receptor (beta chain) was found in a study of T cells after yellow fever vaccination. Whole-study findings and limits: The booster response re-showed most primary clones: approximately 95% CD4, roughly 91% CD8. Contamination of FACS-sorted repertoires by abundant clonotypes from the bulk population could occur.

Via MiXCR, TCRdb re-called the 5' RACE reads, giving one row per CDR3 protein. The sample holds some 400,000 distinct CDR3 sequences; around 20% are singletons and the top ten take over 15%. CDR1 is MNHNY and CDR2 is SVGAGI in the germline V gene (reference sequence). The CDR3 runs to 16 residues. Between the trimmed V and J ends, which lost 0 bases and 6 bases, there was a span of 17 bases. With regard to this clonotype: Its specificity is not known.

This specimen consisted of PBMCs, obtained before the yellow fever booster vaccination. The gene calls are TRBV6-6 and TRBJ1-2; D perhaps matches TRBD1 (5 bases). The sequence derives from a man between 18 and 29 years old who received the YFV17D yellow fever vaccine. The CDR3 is CASSYSAQEGANGYTF. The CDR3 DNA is TGTGCCAGCAGTTACTCGGCCCAAGAAGGGGCGAATGGCTACACCTTC.